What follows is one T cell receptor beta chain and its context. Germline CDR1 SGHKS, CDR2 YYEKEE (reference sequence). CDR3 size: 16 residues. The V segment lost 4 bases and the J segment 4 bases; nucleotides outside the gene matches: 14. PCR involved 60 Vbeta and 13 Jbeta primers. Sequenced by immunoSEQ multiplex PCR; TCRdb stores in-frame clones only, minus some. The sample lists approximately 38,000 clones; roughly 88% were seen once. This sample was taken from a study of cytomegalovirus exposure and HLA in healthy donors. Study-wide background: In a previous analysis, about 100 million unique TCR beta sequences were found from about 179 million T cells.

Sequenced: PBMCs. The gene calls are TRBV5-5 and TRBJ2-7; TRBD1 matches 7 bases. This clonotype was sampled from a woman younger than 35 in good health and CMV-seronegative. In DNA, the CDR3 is TGTGCCAGCAGCCTCTCAACAGGGGCCATGGGGTACGAGCAGTACTTC. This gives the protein CASSLSTGAMGYEQYF.